These T cell receptor beta chains were read from a single sample in a study of blood T cell repertoires in COVID-19. Generated by immunoSEQ multiplex PCR, the TCRdb table keeps only in-frame clones and is missing some. Of roughly 220,000 clones in the sample, around 80% are singletons; the top ten hold around 4.5%. The sequenced sample consisted of PBMCs or T cells enriched from blood (not recorded which). These receptors were taken from a man aged 30-40 years with acute COVID-19. Each CDR3 is given with its conserved first and last residue. The D gene is left open where the match is weak. Expanded clones get a size class; other rows say once, few or many, or leave the size out.

TRBV6-5	-	once	TRBJ2-2	TGTGCCAGCATTAAATCGACCGGGGAGCTGTTTTTT	CASIKSTGELFF
TRBV14	-	-	TRBJ2-7	TGTGCCAGCAGCCAAGGAGTTGGCGAGCAGTACTTC	CASSQGVGEQYF
TRBV2	TRBD1	few	TRBJ2-5	TGTGCCAGGTCCGACAGGGCGGAGACCCAGTACTTC	CARSDRAETQYF
TRBV7-6	-	-	TRBJ1-2	TGTGCCAGCAGCCCAAGGCAGGGCTATGGCTACACCTTC	CASSPRQGYGYTF
TRBV3-1/TRBV3-2	-	-	TRBJ2-3	TGTGCCAGCAGCCAAGGCGGCACAGATACGCAGTATTTT	CASSQGGTDTQYF
TRBV19	TRBD2	-	TRBJ2-7	TGTGCCAGTAGTTGGACTAGCGGGCGCTCCTACGAGCAGTACTTC	CASSWTSGRSYEQYF
TRBV5-1	-	-	TRBJ2-3	TGCGCCAGCAGCTTGGAGAGGGAAGGAGATACGCAGTATTTT	CASSLEREGDTQYF
TRBV9	TRBD2	few	TRBJ2-7	TGTGCCAGCAGCGTAGACGCGGGGGGCTACGAGCAGTACTTC	CASSVDAGGYEQYF
TRBV3-1/TRBV3-2	TRBD2	-	TRBJ2-7	TGTGCCAGCAGCCAAATGCGGGGGGAGGGGGGGAGCTCCTACGAGCAGTACTTC	CASSQMRGEGGSSYEQYF
TRBV2	TRBD1	-	TRBJ1-5	TGTGCCAGCAGAGAAGAAGGACAGGGTAGCAATCAGCCCCAGCATTTT	CASREEGQGSNQPQHF
TRBV4-2	TRBD2	-	TRBJ2-3	TGTGCCAGCAGCCATGCGACTAGCGGAGGCACAGATACGCAGTATTTT	CASSHATSGGTDTQYF
TRBV5-1	-	-	TRBJ2-7	TGCGCCAGCAGCTTGGCCGCGGGCCTCTACGAGCAGTACTTC	CASSLAAGLYEQYF
TRBV19	-	-	TRBJ1-1	TGTGCCAGTAGGGATCCCCGGGGGACCGATAAAAACACTGAAGCTTTCTTT	CASRDPRGTDKNTEAFF
TRBV7-6	TRBD1	-	TRBJ2-7	TGTGCCAGCAGCCCGACAGGGAGTTCCTACGAGCAGTACTTC	CASSPTGSSYEQYF
TRBV7-9	-	-	TRBJ1-1	TGTGCCAGCAGCTTAGAGAGCCCTACTGAAGCTTTCTTT	CASSLESPTEAFF
TRBV5-1	-	-	TRBJ1-1	TGCGCCAGCAGCTTGGCCGGAGGGGTAACTGAAGCTTTCTTT	CASSLAGGVTEAFF
TRBV1	-	-	TRBJ1-6	TGCACCAGCAGCCCGAGCGGGGGGAAAGATTCACCCCTCCACTTT	CTSSPSGGKDSPLHF
TRBV10-2	-	-	TRBJ1-5	TGCGCCAGCAGAGACTCAGGGGTCAATCAGCCCCAGCATTTT	CASRDSGVNQPQHF
TRBV7-7	-	once	TRBJ1-5	TGTGCCAGCAGCACAGACATCCATCAGCCCCAGCATTTT	CASSTDIHQPQHF
TRBV29-1	-	-	TRBJ2-2	TGCAGCGTCCAAAACACCGGGGAGCTGTTTTTT	CSVQNTGELFF
TRBV28	TRBD1	-	TRBJ2-7	TGTGCCAGCAGTTCGGGACAGGGTATGCACGAGCAGTACTTC	CASSSGQGMHEQYF
TRBV9	-	-	TRBJ1-2	TGTGCCAGCAGCGTAGCTGCGGCGGGTTTGTATGGCTACACCTTC	CASSVAAAGLYGYTF
TRBV9	-	-	TRBJ1-2	TGTGCCAGCAGCCCGTTGTTGGGGGGTAACTATGGCTACACCTTC	CASSPLLGGNYGYTF
TRBV9	-	-	TRBJ1-1	TGTGCCAGCAGCGTCTTACAGGCGTCTGAAGCTTTCTTT	CASSVLQASEAFF
TRBV21-1	-	-	TRBJ1-1	TGTGCCAGCAGCTCGCGGACAGTTGAAGCTTTCTTT	CASSSRTVEAFF
TRBV11-2	-	-	TRBJ2-7	TGTGCCAGCAGCGCCAAGGCGGCCGTAGTTTACGAGCAGTACTTC	CASSAKAAVVYEQYF
TRBV14	-	-	TRBJ1-1	TGTGCCAGCAGCCAAGAGTACGGGATCACTGAAGCTTTCTTT	CASSQEYGITEAFF
TRBV7-9	-	-	TRBJ1-1	TGTGCCAGCAGCTTAGGGGCTTTAGGTTTCGGCACTGAAGCTTTCTTT	CASSLGALGFGTEAFF
TRBV18	TRBD2	-	TRBJ2-1	TGTGCCAGCTCACCACAGGGGACTAGCGGGGGGTATTACAATGAGCAGTTCTTC	CASSPQGTSGGYYNEQFF
TRBV27	TRBD2	-	TRBJ2-5	TGTGCCAGCAGTCTCCTAGCCCCCGGGGGGGCTGAGACCCAGTACTTC	CASSLLAPGGAETQYF
TRBV11-3	-	-	TRBJ2-1	TGTGCCAGCAGCCCAACTTACTACAATGAGCAGTTCTTC	CASSPTYYNEQFF
TRBV11-1	TRBD1	-	TRBJ1-4	TGTGCCAGCAGCTTCCGGACAGGAGGCGAAAAACTGTTTTTT	CASSFRTGGEKLFF
TRBV11-2	-	-	TRBJ2-5	TGTGCCAGCAGCTTCGAATACGTTCCCGGAGAGACCCAGTACTTC	CASSFEYVPGETQYF
TRBV13	-	-	TRBJ1-6	TGTGCCAGCAGCTTAGGTAGGGGGTCGAGTTCACCCCTCCACTTT	CASSLGRGSSSPLHF
TRBV28	-	-	TRBJ1-4	TGTGCCAGCACCACGGGAGGGCCCGCAACTAATGAAAAACTGTTTTTT	CASTTGGPATNEKLFF
TRBV28	TRBD1	-	TRBJ2-5	TGTGCCAGCAGTTTGGGGGAAACAGGGGGCCAGGAGACCCAGTACTTC	CASSLGETGGQETQYF
TRBV12-3/TRBV12-4	TRBD1	once	TRBJ1-1	TGTGCCAGCAGGACAGGGGCGATGACTGAAGCTTTCTTT	CASRTGAMTEAFF
TRBV18	-	-	TRBJ2-1	TGTGCCAGCTCGCGAGGGGGGGCCGTACTCAATGAGCAGTTCTTC	CASSRGGAVLNEQFF
TRBV9	TRBD1	-	TRBJ2-3	TGTGCCAGCAGCCCAACCGGGACAGGGAGTGGGTATTTT	CASSPTGTGSGYF
TRBV29-1	-	-	TRBJ2-1	TGCAGCGTCGATAGGGGGTCCTCGCAGTTCTTC	CSVDRGSSQFF
TRBV9	TRBD1	few	TRBJ1-5	TGTGCCAGCAGCGATACAGGGGATCCCAATCAGCCCCAGCATTTT	CASSDTGDPNQPQHF
TRBV6-5	TRBD1	-	TRBJ1-1	TGTGCCAGCAGTTACGGGACAGGGCAGGCTTTCTTT	CASSYGTGQAFF
TRBV4-1	TRBD1	-	TRBJ1-6	TGCGCCAGCAGCCAAGAGCGGGACAGGGTATATTCACCCCTCCACTTT	CASSQERDRVYSPLHF
TRBV9	-	few	TRBJ1-4	TGTGCCAGCAGCCCCTACGCCAGGGTCGACGAAAAACTGTTTTTT	CASSPYARVDEKLFF
TRBV5-1	TRBD1	many	TRBJ1-1	TGCGCCAGCAGCTTGGGACAACAGGGGGACACTGAAGCTTTCTTT	CASSLGQQGDTEAFF
TRBV6-5	-	-	TRBJ2-1	TGTGCCAGCAGTAACCCACAGAGCTCCTACAATGAGCAGTTCTTC	CASSNPQSSYNEQFF
TRBV6-5	-	-	TRBJ1-1	TGTGCCAGCAGTTACGGCCAGAACACTGAAGCTTTCTTT	CASSYGQNTEAFF
TRBV6-6	TRBD1	-	TRBJ2-7	TGTGCCAGCAGTCGATTAGCCGGGACAGGGGAACACGAGCAGTACTTC	CASSRLAGTGEHEQYF
TRBV7-2	-	-	TRBJ1-3	TGTGCCAGCAGCCGGAGGACAGAGAACACCATATATTTT	CASSRRTENTIYF
TRBV3-1/TRBV3-2	TRBD2	-	TRBJ2-7	TGTGCCAGCAGCCAAGATCCGGGGGGGAGGTACGAGCAGTACTTC	CASSQDPGGRYEQYF
TRBV29-1	-	-	TRBJ1-2	TGCAGCGTTGTGCCGGGGGGTAGAGATGGCTACACCTTC	CSVVPGGRDGYTF
TRBV10-3	TRBD1	-	TRBJ1-2	TGTGCCATCAGTGAAGGATCCGGACAGGGTTATGGCTACACCTTC	CAISEGSGQGYGYTF
TRBV27	-	-	TRBJ1-4	TGTGCCAGCAGTCCACTACGGACAGCTCCAACAACTAATGAAAAACTGTTTTTT	CASSPLRTAPTTNEKLFF
TRBV29-1	TRBD1	-	TRBJ1-2	TGCAGCGCTGGGACAGGTACTAACTATGGCTACACCTTC	CSAGTGTNYGYTF
TRBV9	-	-	TRBJ2-7	TGTGCCAGCAGCGTAAGCACAGGGTCCACCTACGAGCAGTACTTC	CASSVSTGSTYEQYF
TRBV27	-	-	TRBJ1-2	TGTGCCAGCAGTACGGGAGGCAGGCCTAACTATGGCTACACCTTC	CASSTGGRPNYGYTF
TRBV9	TRBD2	-	TRBJ2-1	TGTGCCAGCAGCGTAGGGCGGGGGGATAAAAATGAGCAGTTCTTC	CASSVGRGDKNEQFF
TRBV3-1/TRBV3-2	TRBD1	-	TRBJ2-5	TGTGCCAGCAGCGGGACAGGGAAAGAGACCCAGTACTTC	CASSGTGKETQYF